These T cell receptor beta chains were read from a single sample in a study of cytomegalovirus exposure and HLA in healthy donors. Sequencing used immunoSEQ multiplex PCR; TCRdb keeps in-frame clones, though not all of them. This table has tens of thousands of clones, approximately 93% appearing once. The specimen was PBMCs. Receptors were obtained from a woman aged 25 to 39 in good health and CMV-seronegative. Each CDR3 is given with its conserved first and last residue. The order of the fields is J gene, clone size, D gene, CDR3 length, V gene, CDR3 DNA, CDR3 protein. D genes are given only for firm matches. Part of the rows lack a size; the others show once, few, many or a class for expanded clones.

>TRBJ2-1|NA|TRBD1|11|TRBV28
TGTGCCAGCAGGACAGGGTATGAGCAGTTCTTC
CASRTGYEQFF
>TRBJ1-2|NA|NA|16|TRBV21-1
TGTGCCAGCAGCAAAGGCGGCCAGCTCATTAACTATGGCTACACCTTC
CASSKGGQLINYGYTF
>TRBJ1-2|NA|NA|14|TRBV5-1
TGCGCCAGCACCTCTCATTCAGGTCCCTATGGCTACACCTTC
CASTSHSGPYGYTF
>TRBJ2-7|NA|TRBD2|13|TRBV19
TGTGCCAGTAGGCGGGAGACGGGGCACGAGCAGTACTTC
CASRRETGHEQYF
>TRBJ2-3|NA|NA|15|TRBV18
TGTGCCAGCTCACCTAACAGGGTTGGCACAGATACGCAGTATTTT
CASSPNRVGTDTQYF
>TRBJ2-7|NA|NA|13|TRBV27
TGTGCCAGCAGGACGGACACAACCTACGAGCAGTACTTC
CASRTDTTYEQYF
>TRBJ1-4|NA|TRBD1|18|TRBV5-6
TGTGCCAGCAGCTCCCCGGGACAGGGGGGTTCAACTAATGAAAAACTGTTTTTT
CASSSPGQGGSTNEKLFF
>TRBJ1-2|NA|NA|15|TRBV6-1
TGTGCCAGCAGTGTAAGTCCCGGGGGTAACTATGGCTACACCTTC
CASSVSPGGNYGYTF
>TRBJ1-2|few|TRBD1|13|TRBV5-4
TGTGCCAGCAGCTTCGGCAGGGGGTATGGCTACACCTTC
CASSFGRGYGYTF
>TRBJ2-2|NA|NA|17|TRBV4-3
TGCGCCAGCAGCCTCCGCCCCGCTCAGGCAAACACCGGGGAGCTGTTTTTT
CASSLRPAQANTGELFF
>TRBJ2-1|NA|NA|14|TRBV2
TGTGCCAGCAGTGTAGGGGCCGGCTACAATGAGCAGTTCTTC
CASSVGAGYNEQFF
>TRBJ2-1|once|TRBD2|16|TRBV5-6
TGTGCCAGCAGCTTGAGGCTAGCGGGAGCCTACAATGAGCAGTTCTTC
CASSLRLAGAYNEQFF
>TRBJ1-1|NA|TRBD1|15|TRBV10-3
TGTGCCATCAGTGGAAAGACAGGGATGAGCACTGAAGCTTTCTTT
CAISGKTGMSTEAFF
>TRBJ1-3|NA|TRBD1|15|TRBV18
TGTGCCAGCTCACCGGACAGGGCGCGTGGAAACACCATATATTTT
CASSPDRARGNTIYF
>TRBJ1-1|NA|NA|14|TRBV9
TGTGCCAGCAGCGCACACGGGGAGGACACTGAAGCTTTCTTT
CASSAHGEDTEAFF
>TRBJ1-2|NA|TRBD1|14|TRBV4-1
TGCGCCAGCAGGCGGACAGGGGGCGTCTATGGCTACACCTTC
CASRRTGGVYGYTF
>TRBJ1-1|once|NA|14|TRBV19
TGTGCCAGTAATGGGGGGGGCTGGGCCACTGAAGCTTTCTTT
CASNGGGWATEAFF
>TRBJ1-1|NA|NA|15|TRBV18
TGTGCCAGCTCACCACCGGGACTATCGAACACTGAAGCTTTCTTT
CASSPPGLSNTEAFF
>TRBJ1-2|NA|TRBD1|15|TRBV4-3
TGCGCCAGCAGCCACCGGGGACAGGGCCTCAATGGCTACACCTTC
CASSHRGQGLNGYTF
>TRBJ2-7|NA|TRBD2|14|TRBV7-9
TGTGCCAGCAGGGTAGCGGGGGCTACTGGGGAGCAGTACTTC
CASRVAGATGEQYF
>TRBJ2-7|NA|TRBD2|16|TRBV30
TGTGCCTGGAATAGGATCCACGGAGCGGGAGCGGGAGAGCAGTACTTC
CAWNRIHGAGAGEQYF
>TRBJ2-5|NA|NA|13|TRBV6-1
TGTGCCAGCAGTGAAACACATCAAGAGACCCAGTACTTC
CASSETHQETQYF
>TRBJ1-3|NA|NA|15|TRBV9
TGTGCCAGCAGCCCCCGCCCAGGGCACGGAAACACCATATATTTT
CASSPRPGHGNTIYF
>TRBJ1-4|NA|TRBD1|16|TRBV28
TGTGCCAGCAGTTTTGCCAACAGGGGTACTAATGAAAAACTGTTTTTT
CASSFANRGTNEKLFF
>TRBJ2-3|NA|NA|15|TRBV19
TGTGCCAGTGGTACCACTAGTGGGAGGTCAGATACGCAGTATTTT
CASGTTSGRSDTQYF
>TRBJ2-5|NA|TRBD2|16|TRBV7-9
TGTGCCAGCAGCGGGAGGGCCTCAACCTCTCAAGAGACCCAGTACTTC
CASSGRASTSQETQYF
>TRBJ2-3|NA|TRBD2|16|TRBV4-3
TGCGCCAGCAGCCAAGATCTCCTAGCGGGCGCAGATACGCAGTATTTT
CASSQDLLAGADTQYF
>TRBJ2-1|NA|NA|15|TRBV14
TGTGCCAGCAGCCAAGGGATGTTGCGGAATTTTGAGCAGTTCTTC
CASSQGMLRNFEQFF
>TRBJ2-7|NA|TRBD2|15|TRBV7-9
TGTGCCAGCAGCTCGCGACTAGCGGACTCCTACGAGCAGTACTTC
CASSSRLADSYEQYF
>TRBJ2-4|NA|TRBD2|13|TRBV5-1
TGCGCCAGCAGAACCGGGGGGAAAAACATTCAGTACTTC
CASRTGGKNIQYF
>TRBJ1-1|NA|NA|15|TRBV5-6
TGTGCCAGCAGCCGACGCGGGGGTATGAACACTGAAGCTTTCTTT
CASSRRGGMNTEAFF
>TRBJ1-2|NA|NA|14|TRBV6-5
TGTGCCAGCAGTTACGCGCTCTCAAACTATGGCTACACCTTC
CASSYALSNYGYTF
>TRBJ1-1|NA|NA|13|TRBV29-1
TGCAGCGTTGAAGAGGACAGCTACACTGAAGCTTTCTTT
CSVEEDSYTEAFF
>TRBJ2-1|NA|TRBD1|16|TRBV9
TGTGCCAGCAGCCCTACAGGGGAAACGTCCTACAATGAGCAGTTCTTC
CASSPTGETSYNEQFF
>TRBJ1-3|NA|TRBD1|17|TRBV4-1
TGCGCCAGCAGCCCCCGGGACAGCTTGAGCTCTGGAAACACCATATATTTT
CASSPRDSLSSGNTIYF